A selection of T cell receptor beta chains follows, all from one sample in a study of CD8+ T cells in alopecia areata. The table came from immunoSEQ multiplex PCR; TCRdb's copy has only in-frame clones and leaves some out. Of 150,000 to 200,000 clones listed, just under 60% were seen once; the top ten hold about 15%. Sequencing used CD4+ T cells sorted from blood, obtained at week 0. Receptor source: a human donor with alopecia areata. Each CDR3 is given with its conserved first and last residue. Each record gives: V gene, clone size, D gene, J gene, CDR3 DNA, CDR3 protein. A D gene is named only where the DNA matches it firmly. The size field is filled for only some rows; it gives once, few, many or a size class.

V: TRBV29-1; size: -; D: -; J: TRBJ1-1; DNA: TGCAGCGTTTATAGCCGCCCCAACACTGAAGCTTTCTTT; CDR3: CSVYSRPNTEAFF
V: TRBV7-8; size: -; D: TRBD1; J: TRBJ2-3; DNA: TGTGCCAGCAGCTTAGCAAGGGGGCTTGATACGCAGTATTTT; CDR3: CASSLARGLDTQYF
V: TRBV11-2; size: -; D: -; J: TRBJ1-6; DNA: TGTGCCAGCACCGCGGGGGCGATTCTTAGCTCCTATAATTCACCCCTCCACTTT; CDR3: CASTAGAILSSYNSPLHF
V: TRBV4-1; size: few; D: TRBD2; J: TRBJ2-5; DNA: TGCGCCAGCAGCCACCAAAAAGGGCCTAGCGGGGGGGCCGAGACCCAGTACTTC; CDR3: CASSHQKGPSGGAETQYF
V: TRBV23-1; size: -; D: -; J: TRBJ2-5; DNA: TGCGCCAGCAGCCGGGGGTTGGGGACCCAGTACTTC; CDR3: CASSRGLGTQYF
V: TRBV2; size: -; D: -; J: TRBJ1-3; DNA: TGTGCCAGCAGTGAAATGAGAGGGAAAGCTACTGGAAACACCATATATTTT; CDR3: CASSEMRGKATGNTIYF
V: TRBV27; size: -; D: -; J: TRBJ1-6; DNA: TGTGCCAGCAGTTTGGGTGGGACCCCGAATTCACCCCTCCACTTT; CDR3: CASSLGGTPNSPLHF
V: TRBV29-1; size: -; D: TRBD1; J: TRBJ1-1; DNA: TGCAGCGTTGCAGGGGGCCCCACTGAAGCTTTCTTT; CDR3: CSVAGGPTEAFF
V: TRBV27; size: -; D: -; J: TRBJ1-4; DNA: TGTGCCAGCAGTTCTAGGTGGGGGGCAACTAATGAAAAACTGTTTTTT; CDR3: CASSSRWGATNEKLFF
V: TRBV5-6; size: -; D: TRBD2; J: TRBJ2-3; DNA: TGTGCCAGCAGCTCCCTAATGAGCGGGGGAGATACGCAGTATTTT; CDR3: CASSSLMSGGDTQYF
V: TRBV11-2; size: once; D: -; J: TRBJ1-1; DNA: TGTGCCAGCAGCTTAGGGCCGGGGGGTGAAGCTTTCTTT; CDR3: CASSLGPGGEAFF
V: TRBV5-6; size: -; D: TRBD2; J: TRBJ2-5; DNA: TGTGCCAGCAGCCCCCGTCTCGTGATAGCGGGGGGAACGGAGACCCAGTACTTC; CDR3: CASSPRLVIAGGTETQYF
V: TRBV30; size: -; D: -; J: TRBJ1-2; DNA: TGTGCCTGGAGCACGCAGCATAACTATGGCTACACCTTC; CDR3: CAWSTQHNYGYTF
V: TRBV7-9; size: -; D: TRBD1; J: TRBJ1-1; DNA: TGTGCCAGCAGTCCCGGCGACAGGGTCGGGGTACCCACTGAAGCTTTCTTT; CDR3: CASSPGDRVGVPTEAFF
V: TRBV4-1; size: -; D: TRBD1; J: TRBJ1-5; DNA: TGCGCCAGCAGCCAAGGGGGACAGGGAGGGAGCAATCAGCCCCAGCATTTT; CDR3: CASSQGGQGGSNQPQHF
V: TRBV7-2; size: -; D: TRBD1; J: TRBJ1-1; DNA: TGTGCCAGCAGCTATAGTACAGGGGGCACTGAAGCTTTCTTT; CDR3: CASSYSTGGTEAFF
V: TRBV29-1; size: few; D: TRBD2; J: TRBJ2-5; DNA: TGCAGCGTTGAAGGGACTAGCGGGGGCAAGACCCAGTACTTC; CDR3: CSVEGTSGGKTQYF
V: TRBV18; size: -; D: TRBD1; J: TRBJ1-2; DNA: TGTGCCAGCTTTGACAGGGTCGCTGGCTACACCTTC; CDR3: CASFDRVAGYTF
V: TRBV7-2; size: few; D: TRBD1; J: TRBJ2-1; DNA: TGTGCCAGCAGCTTAGATTGGACAGGGCTGTTCTTC; CDR3: CASSLDWTGLFF
V: TRBV19; size: few; D: TRBD1; J: TRBJ2-3; DNA: TGTGCCAGTAGTTTGGGACAGGGCCTCACAGATACGCAGTATTTT; CDR3: CASSLGQGLTDTQYF